This is a list of T cell receptor beta chains from one sample in a study of blood T cell repertoires in COVID-19. The protocol was immunoSEQ multiplex PCR, while the TCRdb copy is restricted to in-frame clones and leaves out a portion. The top ten clones hold 22% of a sample with tens of thousands of clones, less than 75% of them seen once. The sequenced sample was peripheral blood. The receptors here all came from a man aged 55 to 69 with acute or convalescent COVID-19. CDR3s leave out the opening cysteine and the closing phenylalanine or tryptophan.

v_gene	len	j_gene	CDR3aa
TRBV19	12	TRBJ2-7	ASARSGSSYEQY
TRBV14	11	TRBJ1-1	ASSQDLATEAF
TRBV7-3	11	TRBJ2-1	ASSTYRASEQF
TRBV5-4	12	TRBJ1-1	ASSLVQGGTEAF
TRBV11-1	13	TRBJ2-1	ASSFGGVVYNEQF
TRBV27	13	TRBJ1-1	ASSLIRDSGTEAF
TRBV19	11	TRBJ1-6	ASSSYSNSPLH
TRBV9	10	TRBJ1-2	ASSATGDGYT
TRBV7-3	20	TRBJ2-3	ASSFPVPRLLAGQEAPDTQY
TRBV5-1	12	TRBJ2-5	ASSLAYRSETQY
TRBV5-1	12	TRBJ2-3	ASSLQGSTDTQY
TRBV27	12	TRBJ2-7	ASSLKPGYYEQY
TRBV5-4	13	TRBJ1-4	ASSLATGGDEKLF